These 20 T cell receptor beta chains originate from one sample sequenced in a study of blood T cell repertoires in COVID-19. The assay was immunoSEQ multiplex PCR, and TCRdb's table has in-frame clones only and misses some. The table has fewer than 150,000 clones, 85% seen once. The sample taken for sequencing was peripheral blood. The receptors here all came from a man in his fifties with acute or convalescent COVID-19.

The chain combines TRBV5-8 with TRBJ1-6, with D perhaps TRBD1 (6 bases). Trimming left V 4 bases short and J 5 bases short, with 10 bases between. CDR1 and CDR2 (germline): SGHTS, YDEGEE. This CDR3 spans 14 amino acids. The CDR3: CASSPGQNNSPLHF. The CDR3 DNA reads as TGTGCCAGCAGCCCCGGACAGAATAATTCACCCCTCCACTTT. The full variable domain, rest sourced from reference TRBV5-8 and TRBJ1-6, is EAGVTQSPTHLIKTRGQQATLRCSPISGHTSVYWYQQALGLGLQFLLWYDEGEERNRGNFPPRFSGRQFPNYSSELNVNALELEDSALYLCASSPGQNNSPLHFGNGTRLTVT.

This clone turned up a few times. The chain uses TRBV7-6 and TRBJ2-7; 13 bases are shared with TRBD2. The CDR3 contains 18 residues. Germline CDR1 reads SGHVS; CDR2 reads FNYEAQ. V was pared by 5 bases and J by 4 bases, with 14 bases of the junction left unmatched. In nucleotides, the CDR3 is TGTGCCAGCAGCCCCAGGACTAGCGGGAGCCACCAGGTGTACGAGCAGTACTTC. The encoded protein is CASSPRTSGSHQVYEQYF.

For the CDR3, the DNA is TGTGCCAGCAGACAACAGGGTGGGCAGCCCCAGCATTTT. Protein sequence: CASRQQGGQPQHF. The V gene is TRBV12-3 or TRBV12-4, the J gene TRBJ1-5, with D maybe TRBD1 (6 bases). The CDR3 is 13 amino acids. The V gene lost 6 bases and the J gene lost 7 bases, with 13 bases spanning the gap.

A single count supports this clone. The chain carries TRBV29-1 and TRBJ1-1, with 9 nucleotides matching TRBD1. Germline CDR1 SQVTM, CDR2 ANQGSEA. Unmatched junction bases numbered 6, after V lost 6 bases and J lost 7 bases. This CDR3 spans 12 amino acids. CDR3 in DNA: TGCAGCGTGGACAGGGGACGAGGTGAAGCTTTCTTT. It codes for CSVDRGRGEAFF.

The rearrangement joins TRBV28 to TRBJ2-3; D possibly corresponds to TRBD1 (5 bases). Germline V gene sequence: CDR1 MDHEN, CDR2 SYDVKM. Trimming stripped 7 bases from V and 1 base from J, with 18 bases between. The CDR3 has 16 residues. CDR3 nucleotides: TGTGCCAGCACCGAAGTACAGGTTGATGGCACAGATACGCAGTATTTT. This encodes CASTEVQVDGTDTQYF.

The genes are TRBV29-1 and TRBJ1-5, with D perhaps TRBD1 (6 bases). Germline CDR1 reads SQVTM; CDR2 reads ANQGSEA. V was cut by 4 bases and J by 4 bases, with 8 bases left in between. The CDR3 spans 12 residues. In DNA form, the CDR3 reads TGCAGCGTTGGAGGGGGTAATCAGCCCCAGCATTTT. It encodes CSVGGGNQPQHF.

V is TRBV6-5 and J is TRBJ1-3; 9 bases are a match to TRBD1. Germline V gives CDR1 MNHEY, CDR2 SVGAGI. V shed 5 bases, J shed 4 bases, and the junction held 6 bases outside the gene matches. This CDR3 is 15 amino acids long. The CDR3 DNA is TGTGCCAGCAGTCTACACAGGGGGCGAGGAAACACCATATATTTT. Encoded protein: CASSLHRGRGNTIYF.

The chain links TRBV5-6 to TRBJ2-3; 12 bases agree with TRBD2. The germline V gene has CDR1 SGHDT and CDR2 YYEEEE. With 4 bases clipped from V and 4 bases from J, the junction kept 7 bases outside the gene matches. There are 16 residues in the CDR3. The CDR3 protein is CASSRRLAGVPDTQYF. The CDR3 DNA reads TGTGCCAGCAGCCGGAGACTAGCGGGAGTACCAGATACGCAGTATTTT. Together with reference TRBV5-6 and TRBJ2-3, the CDR3 gives the full variable domain: DAGVTQSPTHLIKTRGQQVTLRCSPKSGHDTVSWYQQALGQGPQFIFQYYEEEERQRGNFPDRFSGHQFPNYSSELNVNALLLGDSALYLCASSRRLAGVPDTQYFGPGTRLTVL.

In its sample, this clone was seen once. The chain joins TRBV13 to TRBJ1-1; TRBD1 might be the D (6 bases). Germline loops: CDR1 PRHDT, CDR2 FYEKMQ (reference sequence). The CDR3 covers 14 residues. The germline V and J ends were trimmed by 1 base and 5 bases, with 11 bases remaining between them. The CDR3 sequence: CASSLEQGSTEAFF. CDR3 nucleotides: TGTGCCAGCAGCTTAGAACAGGGATCAACTGAAGCTTTCTTT.

The V and J genes are TRBV5-1 and TRBJ1-1; D gene unclear. Germline-derived CDR1 and CDR2 are SGHRS and YFSETQ. The CDR3 loop spans 13 amino acids. The V end was cut by 0 bases, the J end by 3 bases, with 6 bases between. This CDR3 reads CASSLALHTEAFF. In DNA form, the CDR3 reads TGCGCCAGCAGCTTGGCCCTCCACACTGAAGCTTTCTTT.

The V and J genes are TRBV21-1 and TRBJ1-5; the table's TRBD1 call for D was not verified on the DNA. TRBV21-1 is a pseudogene locus. The CDR3 is 16 residues long. CDR3 sequence: CASSKAGARSNQPQHF. As DNA, the CDR3 is TGTGCCAGCAGCAAAGCAGGGGCCCGAAGCAATCAGCCCCAGCATTTT.

The V gene is TRBV5-8, the J gene TRBJ1-4, with 7 nucleotides matching TRBD1. Germline assignment: CDR1 SGHTS and CDR2 YDEGEE. The V and J ends lost 4 bases and 5 bases, in that order; junction bases with no gene match: 8. The CDR3 consists of 15 residues. DNA for the CDR3: TGTGCCAGCAGCGGCTGGACAGGTTCAAATGAAAAACTGTTTTTT. It encodes CASSGWTGSNEKLFF.

The chain is built from TRBV6-1 and TRBJ1-4, with D perhaps matching TRBD1 (5 bases). This CDR3 has 12 residues. CDR1 is MNHNS and CDR2 is SASEGT in the germline V gene. The V and J ends lost 6 bases and 7 bases respectively, with 9 bases between them. The CDR3 nucleotides read TGTGCCAGCAGGGGGCGGGGTGAAAAACTGTTTTTT. It yields the protein CASRGRGEKLFF.

The chain combines TRBV11-2 with TRBJ1-2; D is unclear. V was cut by 0 bases and J by 8 bases, with 7 bases left in between. CDR3 length: 12 amino acids. Germline V gives CDR1 SGHAT, CDR2 FQNNGV. The CDR3 here is CASSLEWEGYTF. The CDR3 DNA is TGTGCCAGCAGCTTAGAATGGGAGGGCTACACCTTC. The whole variable domain, remainder taken from reference TRBV11-2 and TRBJ1-2, is EAGVAQSPRYKIIEKRQSVAFWCNPISGHATLYWYQQILGQGPKLLIQFQNNGVVDDSQLPKDRFSAERLKGVDSTLKIQPAKLEDSAVYLCASSLEWEGYTFGSGTRLTVV.

The V and J genes are TRBV29-1 and TRBJ1-3; TRBD1 matches 8 bases. Losses at the gene ends were 6 bases for V and 0 bases for J; bases not matched to a gene: 4. The CDR3 totals 14 residues. Per germline, CDR1 SQVTM and CDR2 ANQGSEA. CDR3 bases: TGCAGCGTAAGACAGGGGCTCTCTGGAAACACCATATATTTT. Its translation is CSVRQGLSGNTIYF.

The rearrangement joins TRBV6-5 to TRBJ2-4; 8 bases are a match to TRBD1. Germline lookup yields CDR1 MNHEY and CDR2 SVGAGI. The CDR3 is 15 residues long. V shed 0 bases and J 6 bases; nucleotides not matched to a gene: 4. CDR3: CASSYSSGGLNIQYF. The CDR3 DNA follows: TGTGCCAGCAGTTACTCTTCAGGGGGCCTAAACATTCAGTACTTC.

In this sample, this clone turned up once. The V gene is TRBV19, the J gene TRBJ1-6, with D maybe TRBD1 (5 bases). Looked up from germline, CDR1 is LNHDA and CDR2 is SQIVND (reference sequence). The CDR3 sequence is 14 residues long. Trimming left V 8 bases short and J 8 bases short, with 16 bases between. CDR3 nucleotides: TGTGCCAGTGCCCAGGGTCAATGGGATTCACCCCTCCACTTT. Its protein product is CASAQGQWDSPLHF.

V is TRBV5-6 and J is TRBJ2-3; 9 nucleotides agree with TRBD2. Germline CDR1 reads SGHDT; CDR2 reads YYEEEE. This CDR3 contains 17 residues. The trim removed 5 bases at V and 2 bases at J, leaving 12 bases unmatched. The CDR3 region is CASSASGMIGPTDTQYF. CDR3 bases: TGTGCCAGCAGTGCTAGCGGGATGATAGGCCCCACAGATACGCAGTATTTT.

V is TRBV12-3 or TRBV12-4 and J is TRBJ1-4; no clear D gene. The CDR3 covers 13 residues. V lost 3 bases and J 6 bases, leaving 8 bases between the germline ends. CDR3 bases: TGTGCCAGCAGTTTGACAACCTATGAAAAACTGTTTTTT. As protein: CASSLTTYEKLFF.

The rearrangement uses TRBV4-1 and TRBJ2-7, with unresolved D. V was cut by 0 bases and J by 1 base, with 10 bases left in between. Germline values: CDR1 MGHRA, CDR2 YSYEKL. CDR3 length: 15 amino acids. The CDR3 is CASSQELTVSYEQYF. The CDR3 nucleotides are TGCGCCAGCAGCCAAGAGTTAACAGTTTCCTACGAGCAGTACTTC.